The text below deals with one TCR beta chain. This specimen belongs to a study of blood T cell repertoires in COVID-19. Study in general: T cells, B-cell-depleted T cells, or PBMCs supplied cDNA or gDNA.

This CDR3 region has 14 residues. After removal of 6 bases from V and 3 bases from J, the junction contained 1 base not matched to a gene. Germline-derived CDR1 and CDR2 are MRHNA and SNTAGT. As handled by the study authors: Amplified reference gene primers provided the basis for estimating nucleated cell counts. Clones were sequenced by immunoSEQ multiplex PCR, and TCRdb holds only the in-frame ones, with some missing. The DNA was the basis for D and trimming; V, J and clone size are from that table. Found here are under 75,000 clones, approximately 80% of them singletons; the top ten hold about 7.1%.

V usage is TRBV6-4 and J usage is TRBJ1-6, with TRBD1 identical over 8 bases. The sequencing sample was made of peripheral blood. This TCR derives from a man aged 60-69 years with acute or convalescent COVID-19. The CDR3 loop is CASSDRGYNSPLHF. The CDR3 DNA sequence: TGTGCCAGCAGCGACAGGGGCTATAATTCACCCCTCCACTTT.